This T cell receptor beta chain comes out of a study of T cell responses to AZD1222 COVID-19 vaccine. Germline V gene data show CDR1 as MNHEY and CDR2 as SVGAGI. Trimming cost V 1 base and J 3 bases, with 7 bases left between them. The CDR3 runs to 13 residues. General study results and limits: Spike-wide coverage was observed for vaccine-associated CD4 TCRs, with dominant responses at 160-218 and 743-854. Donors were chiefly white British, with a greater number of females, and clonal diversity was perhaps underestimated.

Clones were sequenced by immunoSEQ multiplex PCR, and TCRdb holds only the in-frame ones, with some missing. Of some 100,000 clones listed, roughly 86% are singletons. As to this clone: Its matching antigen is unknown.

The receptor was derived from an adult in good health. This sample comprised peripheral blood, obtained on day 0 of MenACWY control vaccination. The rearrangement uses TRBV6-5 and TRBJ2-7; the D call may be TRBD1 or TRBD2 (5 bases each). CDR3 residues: CASSYLGVYEQYF. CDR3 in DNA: TGTGCCAGCAGTTACTTGGGGGTCTACGAGCAGTACTTC.